The T cell receptor (beta chain) described here comes from a study of radiation and T cells in renal cell carcinoma. Sample time point: baseline pretreatment blood. Stated treatment: 15 Gy SBRT to primary tumor, nephrectomy 4 weeks later. After SBRT, blood was collected at 2 and 4 weeks, plus baseline. This renal cell carcinoma was of the clear cell type. Assay: immunoSEQ multiplex PCR; the TCRdb copy retains only in-frame clones and omits some. The table has 87,000 or so clones, 80% to 90% seen once. The ends were cut back, 4 bases at V and 1 base at J, with 10 bases in the middle. The germline V gene encodes CDR1 SGHTA and CDR2 FQGTGA. This CDR3 is 14 amino acids long. Study-wide points: Top tumor clonotypes rose in blood 2 weeks post-radiation, then contracted.

In regard to this clone: The antigen is unknown.

The TCR originated in a man aged 50-60 years with renal cell carcinoma. V and J are TRBV7-3 and TRBJ1-1; D is undetermined. The sample consisted of blood, taken from a patient whose treatment included radiotherapy and nephrectomy. CDR3: CASSSPEANTEAFF. In nucleotides, the CDR3 is TGTGCCAGCAGCTCCCCGGAGGCGAACACTGAAGCTTTCTTT.